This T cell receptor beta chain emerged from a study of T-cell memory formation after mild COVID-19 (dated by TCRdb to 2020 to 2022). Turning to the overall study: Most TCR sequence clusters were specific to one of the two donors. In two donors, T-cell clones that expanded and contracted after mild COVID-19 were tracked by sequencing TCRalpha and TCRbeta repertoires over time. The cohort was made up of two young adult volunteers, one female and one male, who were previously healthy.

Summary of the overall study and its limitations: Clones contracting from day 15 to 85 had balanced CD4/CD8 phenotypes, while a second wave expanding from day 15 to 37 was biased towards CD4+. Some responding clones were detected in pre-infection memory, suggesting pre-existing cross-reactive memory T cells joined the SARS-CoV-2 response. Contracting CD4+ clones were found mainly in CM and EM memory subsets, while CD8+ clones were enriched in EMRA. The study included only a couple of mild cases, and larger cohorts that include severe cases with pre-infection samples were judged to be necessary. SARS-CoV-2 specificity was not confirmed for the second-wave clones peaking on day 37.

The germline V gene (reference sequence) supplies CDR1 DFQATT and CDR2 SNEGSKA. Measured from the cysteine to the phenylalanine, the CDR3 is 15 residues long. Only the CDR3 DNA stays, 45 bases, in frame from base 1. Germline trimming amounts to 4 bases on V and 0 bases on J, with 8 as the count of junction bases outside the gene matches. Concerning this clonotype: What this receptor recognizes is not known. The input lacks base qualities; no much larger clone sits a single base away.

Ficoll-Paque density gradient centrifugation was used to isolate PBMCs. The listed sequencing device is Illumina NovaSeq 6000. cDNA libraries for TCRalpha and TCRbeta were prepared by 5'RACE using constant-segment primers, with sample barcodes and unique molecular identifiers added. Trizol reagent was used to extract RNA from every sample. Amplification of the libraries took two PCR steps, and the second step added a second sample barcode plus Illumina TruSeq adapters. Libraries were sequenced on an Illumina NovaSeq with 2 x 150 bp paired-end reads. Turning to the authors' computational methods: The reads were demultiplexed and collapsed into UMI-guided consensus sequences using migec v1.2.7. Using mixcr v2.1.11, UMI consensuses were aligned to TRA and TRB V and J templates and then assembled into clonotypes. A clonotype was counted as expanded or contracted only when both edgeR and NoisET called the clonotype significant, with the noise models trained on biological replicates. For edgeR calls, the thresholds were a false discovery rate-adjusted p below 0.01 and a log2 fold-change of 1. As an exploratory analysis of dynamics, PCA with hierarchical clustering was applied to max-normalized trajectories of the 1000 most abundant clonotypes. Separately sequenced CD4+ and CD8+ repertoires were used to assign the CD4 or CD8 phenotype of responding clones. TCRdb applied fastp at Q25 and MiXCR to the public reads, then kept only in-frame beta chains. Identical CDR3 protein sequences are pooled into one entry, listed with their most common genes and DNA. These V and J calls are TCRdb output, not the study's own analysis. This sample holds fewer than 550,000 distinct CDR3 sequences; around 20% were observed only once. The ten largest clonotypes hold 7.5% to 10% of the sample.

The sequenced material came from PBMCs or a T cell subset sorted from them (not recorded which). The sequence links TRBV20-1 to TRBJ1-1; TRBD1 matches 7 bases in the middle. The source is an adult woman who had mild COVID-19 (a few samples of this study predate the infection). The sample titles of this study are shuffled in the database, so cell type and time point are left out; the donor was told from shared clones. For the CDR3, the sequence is CSATIPQGMNTEAFF. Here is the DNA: TGCAGTGCTACCATCCCACAGGGGATGAACACTGAAGCTTTCTTT.